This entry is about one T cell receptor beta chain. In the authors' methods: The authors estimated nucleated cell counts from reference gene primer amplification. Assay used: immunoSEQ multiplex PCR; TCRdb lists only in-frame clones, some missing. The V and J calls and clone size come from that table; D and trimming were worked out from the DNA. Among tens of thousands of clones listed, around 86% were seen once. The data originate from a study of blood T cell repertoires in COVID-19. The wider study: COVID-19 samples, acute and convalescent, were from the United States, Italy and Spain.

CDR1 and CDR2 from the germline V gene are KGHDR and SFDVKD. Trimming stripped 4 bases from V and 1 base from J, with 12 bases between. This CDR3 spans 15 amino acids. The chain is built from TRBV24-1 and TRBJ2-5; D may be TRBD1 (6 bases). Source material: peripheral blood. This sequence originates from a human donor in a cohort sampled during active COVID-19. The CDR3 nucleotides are TGTGCCACCAGTGACATTACAGGGCCCCAAGAGACCCAGTACTTC. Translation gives CATSDITGPQETQYF.